The rows below give T cell receptor beta chains drawn from one sample of a study of T cells in Graves' hyperthyroidism and ophthalmopathy. MiXCR was run by TCRdb on the multiplex PCR reads, yielding one entry per CDR3 protein. The sample consists of under 400,000 distinct CDR3 sequences, 15% to 20% of them appearing once. The sample consisted of blood. These receptors came from a woman between 35 and 50 years old with Graves' ophthalmopathy. Both conserved end residues are part of each CDR3.

>TRBV19|TRBJ1-5
CASSMGETVVGNQPQHF
>TRBV2|TRBJ1-2
CASSDTGSLGYTF
>TRBV13|TRBJ2-2
CASSTGPRSFGELFF
>TRBV7-2|TRBJ2-3
CASRSPSRAVQYF
>TRBV7-9|TRBJ2-5
CASSSWTSGRAGETQYF
>TRBV27|TRBJ2-6
CASSSGQGAVGANVLTF
>TRBV4-1|TRBJ2-7
CASSTAGQSSYEQYF
>TRBV15|TRBJ1-4
CATSRDQGYGNEKLFF
>TRBV6-5|TRBJ1-5
CASWGGGKADQPQHF
>TRBV20-1|TRBJ2-7
CSVHKVGAGEQYF
>TRBV5-1|TRBJ2-7
CASSGGVVGHEQYF
>TRBV12-3/TRBV12-4|TRBJ1-5
CASSQGRGDQPQHF
>TRBV5-4|TRBJ2-5
CASSLALQEETQYF
>TRBV11-2|TRBJ2-1
CASSLEGSSYNEQFF
>TRBV30|TRBJ1-5
CAWSVRRDYNQPQHF
>TRBV28|TRBJ2-5
CASSPKGGRETQYF